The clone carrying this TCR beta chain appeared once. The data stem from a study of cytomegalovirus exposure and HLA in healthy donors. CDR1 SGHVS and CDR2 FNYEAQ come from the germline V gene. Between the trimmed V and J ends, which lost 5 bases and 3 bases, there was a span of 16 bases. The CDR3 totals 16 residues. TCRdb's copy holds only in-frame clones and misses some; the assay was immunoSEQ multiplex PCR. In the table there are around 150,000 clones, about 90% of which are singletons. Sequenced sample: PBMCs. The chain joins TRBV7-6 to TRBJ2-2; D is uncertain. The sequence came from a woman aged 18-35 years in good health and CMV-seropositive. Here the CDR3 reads CASSPEQVIDTGELFF. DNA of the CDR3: TGTGCCAGCAGCCCCGAGCAGGTTATAGACACCGGGGAGCTGTTTTTT.